This T cell receptor (beta chain) stems from a study of blood T cell dynamics during melanoma immunotherapy. Study overall: Metastatic melanoma patients received first-line pembrolizumab or nivolumab plus ipilimumab.

Sample time point: pre-treatment baseline. Blood was drawn before treatment and at week 3 after checkpoint blockade. Response was assessed by RECIST 1.1 at 12 weeks, except a couple of rapid progressors. Patients had no prior systemic cancer treatment, immunosuppressants or other active cancers. This CDR3 is built from 14 residues. From germline, CDR1 is SGHDT and CDR2 YYEEEE. Trimming took off 4 bases at V and 7 bases at J, with 14 bases between the two ends. Sequenced by immunoSEQ multiplex PCR; TCRdb stores in-frame clones only, minus some. Of approximately 23,000 clones in the sample, about nine tenths were seen once.

This receptor was obtained from a human donor with melanoma. The chain combines TRBV5-6 with TRBJ1-4; no reliable D call. This sample comprised blood, obtained from a patient treated with checkpoint blockade. The CDR3 loop reads CASSPWGLSEKLFF. In nucleotides, the CDR3 is TGTGCCAGCAGCCCATGGGGTTTATCTGAAAAACTGTTTTTT.